One T cell receptor (beta chain) is described in this entry. The data were obtained in a study of blood T cell repertoires in COVID-19. Looking at the study overall: Both acute and convalescent COVID-19 samples were obtained from the United States, Italy and Spain. T cells, B-cell-depleted T cells, or PBMCs supplied cDNA or gDNA.

How the authors handled the data: Counts of nucleated cells, estimated from reference gene primer amplification, were obtained. Repertoires were generated with immunoSEQ multiplex PCR, while TCRdb's copy carries only in-frame clones and drops some. V and J calls and clone size are those listed in that table; D and trimming were worked out from the DNA. The table lists approximately 300,000 clones, approximately 90% of them singletons. CDR3 length: 13 amino acids. V was cut by 5 bases and J by 1 base, with 6 bases left in between. Germline assignment: CDR1 MGHRA and CDR2 YSYEKL. The sequencing input was peripheral blood. This receptor was obtained from a woman in her twenties or thirties with COVID-19, enrolled during active disease. V and J are TRBV4-1 and TRBJ2-1, with D uncertain. CDR3 nucleotides: TGCGCCAGCAGCTATTATTCCTACAATGAGCAGTTCTTC. Its translation: CASSYYSYNEQFF.